A single sample gave rise to the 29 T cell receptor beta chains below, sequenced in a study of T cell repertoires in cytomegalovirus infection. TCRdb reprocessed the reads with MiXCR, giving one entry per CDR3 protein. The table shows 700,000 to 950,000 distinct CDR3 sequences, with less than 35% occurring only once. Their antigens remain unidentified. Specimen: cultured CD8+ T cells from PBMCs, collected from culture after CMV antigen stimulation. These receptor sequences come from a human donor in good health (CMV status not recorded). Some clones in this sample may be carry-over from other donors' samples.

This clonotype was seen only a few times. The DNA for the CDR3 is TGTGCCATCAGTGAGTCTCTTAAGGGCAACCAACTGTTTTTT. Protein product: CAISESLKGNQLFF. The genes are TRBV10-3 and TRBJ1-4, with D unresolved. The germline gives CDR1 ENHRY, CDR2 SYGVKD. V was shortened by 0 bases and J by 12 bases, with 14 bases between the two germline ends. The CDR3 is made up of 14 amino acids.

This clonotype was seen repeatedly, ten times or more. It is likely a read error, because the conserved phenylalanine at the end of the CDR3 is missing. Because the CDR3's place on the DNA is in doubt, the DNA is left out and the CDR3 is given as listed by TCRdb. This chain uses TRBV7-8 with TRBJ1-2. Termini included, the CDR3 measures 12 amino acids. Germline CDR1 SGHVS, CDR2 FQNEAQ. CDR3: CASSLAKRTLPS.

Of note for this clonotype: The junction departs from the called germline gene at one end, perhaps through a read error. The rearrangement joins TRBV6-1 to TRBJ2-3; unclear D gene. The germline V gene has CDR1 MNHNS and CDR2 SASEGT. The CDR3 runs to 14 residues. CDR3 sequence reads: CASREGRAPDTQYF. The CDR3 bases are TGTGCCAGCAGAGAAGGTAGGGCCCCAGATACGCAGTATTTT.

The J gene is TRBJ1-2, the V gene TRBV6-6, with TRBD1 as a possible D gene (5 bases). Germline CDR1 is MNHNY and CDR2 is SVGAGI (reference sequence). V lost 6 bases, J lost 8 bases, and 19 bases lay in between. This CDR3 spans 14 amino acids. The CDR3 loop is CASSHERGMWGYTF. The CDR3 region has the DNA TGTGCCAGCAGCCACGAACGGGGGATGTGGGGCTACACCTTC.

This clonotype was recorded many times. J is TRBJ2-1 and V is TRBV7-2; D is perhaps TRBD1 or TRBD2 (6 bases each). Germline CDR1 reads SGHTA; CDR2 reads FQGNSA. V lost 1 base, J lost 9 bases, and 10 bases lay in between. This CDR3 region has 13 residues. The DNA of the CDR3 is TGTGCCAGCAGCTTAGGACTAGGGGGTGAGCAGTTCTTC. Translated, it gives CASSLGLGGEQFF.

This clonotype was seen only a few times. V is TRBV6-2 or TRBV6-3 and J is TRBJ2-7; 8 bases line up with TRBD1. The CDR3 covers 16 residues. The trim removed 0 bases at V and 1 base at J, leaving 5 bases unmatched. Looked up from germline, CDR1 is MNHEY and CDR2 is SVGEGT. The CDR3 coding sequence is TGTGCCAGCAGTTACTCCAGGCAGGGGGCTTCCTACGAGCAGTACGTC. Translation: CASSYSRQGASYEQYV.

The V and J genes are TRBV29-1 and TRBJ2-2; either TRBD1 or TRBD2 may supply D (5 bases each). Trimming cost V 4 bases and J 5 bases, with 11 bases left between them. The CDR3 length is 13 residues. Looked up from germline, CDR1 is SQVTM and CDR2 is ANQGSEA. The CDR3 DNA follows: TGCAGCGTTGGAGGGGATGTTACCGGGGAGCTGTTTTTT. Amino acid sequence: CSVGGDVTGELFF.

The chain uses TRBV10-3 and TRBJ2-6; maybe TRBD1 (6 bases). CDR1 and CDR2 from the germline V gene are ENHRY and SYGVKD. The CDR3 covers 22 residues. The V end was cut by 0 bases, the J end by 0 bases, with 24 bases between. The CDR3 region has the DNA TGTGCCATCAGTGAGTCAAGGACAGTAAGCCCCAACCAAGTCTCTGGGGCCAACGTCCTGACTTTC. Translated, it gives CAISESRTVSPNQVSGANVLTF.

This clonotype has more than one count but fewer than ten. This chain connects TRBV7-9 to TRBJ2-7; D possibly corresponds to TRBD1 (6 bases). The germline gives CDR1 SEHNR, CDR2 FQNEAQ (reference sequence). V was pared by 5 bases and J by 2 bases, with 13 bases between. The CDR3 consists of 14 residues. This CDR3 reads CASSHRTDPYEQYF. DNA of the CDR3: TGTGCCAGCAGCCACCGGACAGATCCCTACGAGCAGTACTTC.

This clonotype was counted a few times. The chain couples TRBV24-1 to TRBJ2-1, with 8 bases fitting TRBD1. The CDR3 has 14 amino acids. Germline V gene lookup returns CDR1 KGHDR and CDR2 SFDVKD. V was clipped by 6 bases and J by 4 bases; unmatched bases: 4. CDR3 nucleotides: TGTGCCACCAGTATCGGGACAGGATACAATGAGCAGTTCTTC. This codes for CATSIGTGYNEQFF.

As for this clonotype: The junction shows a germline mismatch at one end, possibly a read error. J is TRBJ1-4 and V is TRBV7-4; 10 nucleotides match TRBD1. CDR3 size: 15 residues. Germline loops: CDR1 SGHVT, CDR2 SQSDAQ. The CDR3, as DNA: TGTGTCAGCAGCCTCCGGGACAGGGGTATCGAAAAACTGTTTTTT. Encoded protein: CVSSLRDRGIEKLFF.

Concerning this clonotype: A much larger clone differs from this one at a single base, so this may be a read error. This chain joins TRBV7-6 and TRBJ1-1; D is unresolved. The CDR3 sequence is 12 residues long. CDR1 and CDR2 from the germline V gene are SGHVS and FNYEAQ. Trimming removed 2 bases at V and 5 bases at J, with 6 bases between. The CDR3 sequence is CASSLLETEAFF. The CDR3 DNA follows: TGTGCCAGCAGCTTACTGGAAACTGAAGCTTTCTTT.

This chain uses TRBV2 with TRBJ1-2; D gene unclear. CDR3 size: 11 residues. Trimming cost V 8 bases and J 3 bases, with 7 bases left between them. CDR1 and CDR2 from the germline V gene are SNHLY and FYNNEI. CDR3 in DNA: TGTGCCAGCTTGGGTGACTATGGCTACACCTTC. Translating it yields CASLGDYGYTF.

Points on this clonotype: The junction does not match germline at one end; this may be a read error. V gene TRBV7-6 combines with J gene TRBJ2-3, with a tentative D call TRBD1 (6 bases). The CDR3 has 14 amino acids. Germline V CDR1 and CDR2: SGHVS, FNYEAQ. The CDR3 protein is CVSSQGRSTDTQYF. The CDR3, as DNA: TGTGTCAGCAGCCAGGGGCGGAGCACAGATACGCAGTATTTT.

The V call is TRBV5-4, the J call TRBJ2-7; maybe TRBD2 (6 bases). CDR3 length equals 14 residues. Germline CDR1 is SGHNT and CDR2 is YYREEE (reference sequence). Deletions cut 1 base from V and 3 bases from J, with 11 bases between. Written as DNA, the CDR3 is TGTGCCAGCAGCTTGACGCGGGGATTCTACGAGCAGTACTTC. Translating it yields CASSLTRGFYEQYF.

This clonotype was counted only a few times. This sequence joins TRBV19 and TRBJ2-2; D gene unclear. The CDR3 is 13 residues long. V was clipped by 3 bases and J by 5 bases, with 7 bases between them. Germline CDR1 reads LNHDA; CDR2 reads SQIVND (reference sequence). As DNA, the CDR3 is TGTGCCAGTAGTATTCGACGGACCGGGGAGCTGTTTTTT. Its protein product is CASSIRRTGELFF. The full variable domain, rest sourced from reference TRBV19 and TRBJ2-2, is DGGITQSPKYLFRKEGQNVTLSCEQNLNHDAMYWYRQDPGQGLRLIYYSQIVNDFQKGDIAEGYSVSREKKESFPLTVTSAQKNPTAFYLCASSIRRTGELFFGEGSRLTVL.

The rearrangement joins TRBV7-6 to TRBJ2-3; 9 bases align to TRBD2. The CDR3 has 18 residues. V shed 3 bases and J 0 bases; nucleotides not matched to a gene: 10. CDR1 and CDR2 (germline): SGHVS, FNYEAQ. The CDR3 region is CASSFRLAGSMSTDTQYF. CDR3 DNA sequence: TGTGCCAGCAGCTTTCGGCTAGCGGGGTCAATGAGCACAGATACGCAGTATTTT.

This clonotype has a handful of counts. V is TRBV28 and J is TRBJ2-3; D gene unclear. Deletions cut 5 bases from V and 2 bases from J, with 11 bases between. Germline values: CDR1 MDHEN, CDR2 SYDVKM. This CDR3 has 14 residues. CDR3 residues: CASSPRAVTDTQYF. The DNA of the CDR3 is TGTGCCAGCAGTCCTCGAGCAGTCACAGATACGCAGTATTTT.

The chain uses TRBV27 and TRBJ2-7, with TRBD2 matching 8 bases. Per germline, CDR1 MNHEY and CDR2 SMNVEV (reference sequence). The junction had 5 bases not matched to a gene; V was cut back by 10 bases and J by 0 bases. The CDR3 spans 13 residues. This chain's CDR3 is CATRLASSYEQYF. Here the CDR3 DNA reads TGTGCCACCCGACTAGCGAGCTCCTACGAGCAGTACTTC.

The CDR3 reads CASSQEWGYTQYF. CDR3 DNA sequence: TGCGCCAGCAGCCAAGAGTGGGGGTATACGCAGTATTTT. The V and J genes are TRBV4-1 and TRBJ2-3; D assignment may be TRBD1 or TRBD2 (5 bases each). V was shortened by 0 bases and J by 7 bases, with 8 bases between the two germline ends. From germline, CDR1 is MGHRA and CDR2 YSYEKL. The CDR3 spans 13 residues.

This chain's CDR3 is CASSLFGAYTDTQYF. The CDR3 DNA sequence: TGTGCCAGCAGTTTATTTGGGGCCTATACAGATACGCAGTATTTT. The chain couples TRBV28 to TRBJ2-3; TRBD1 might be the D (5 bases). This CDR3 is built from 15 residues. Deletions cut 1 base from V and 3 bases from J, with 11 bases between. Germline V gene sequence: CDR1 MDHEN, CDR2 SYDVKM.

The table lists this clonotype with a few counts. V and J are TRBV2 and TRBJ1-1; TRBD1 is a possible D gene (5 bases). Germline loops: CDR1 SNHLY, CDR2 FYNNEI. V lost 3 bases to trimming and J lost 4 bases, with 15 bases between them. The CDR3 sequence is 15 residues long. The CDR3, as DNA: TGTGCCAGCAGTGATTGGTCAGGGAAGGGCACTGAAGCTTTCTTT. Amino acids: CASSDWSGKGTEAFF. The complete variable domain, with remaining parts taken from reference TRBV2 and TRBJ1-1, reads EPEVTQTPSHQVTQMGQEVILRCVPISNHLYFYWYRQILGQKVEFLVSFYNNEISEKSEIFDDQFSVERPDGSNFTLKIRSTKLEDSAMYFCASSDWSGKGTEAFFGQGTRLTVV.

This chain connects TRBV14 to TRBJ1-2, with a possible D match to TRBD1 (5 bases). The CDR3 has 16 residues. Germline V gives CDR1 SGHDN, CDR2 FVKESK. The V gene lost 5 bases and the J gene lost 4 bases, with 20 bases spanning the gap. CDR3 in DNA: TGTGCCAGCAGCTATCTAGACAGAACAATTCCCTATGGCTACACCTTC. Its protein product is CASSYLDRTIPYGYTF.

The chain employs TRBV2 and TRBJ2-3; D ambiguous. The CDR3 totals 13 residues. CDR1 SNHLY and CDR2 FYNNEI come from the germline V gene. V was clipped by 4 bases and J by 5 bases, with 10 bases between them. The CDR3 region has the DNA TGTGCCAGCAGTGGCCATAGGGAAGATACGCAGTATTTT. Protein product: CASSGHREDTQYF.

This clonotype was counted ten times or more. Written as DNA, the CDR3 is TGTGCCAGCAGCGACCGGAGCACAGATACGCAGTATTTT. The encoded protein is CASSDRSTDTQYF. V usage is TRBV7-6 and J usage is TRBJ2-3; D unresolved. There are 13 residues in the CDR3. The germline V and J ends were trimmed by 5 bases and 0 bases, with 6 bases remaining between them. Germline V CDR1 and CDR2: SGHVS, FNYEAQ.

This clonotype was counted once. The chain recombines TRBV7-9 with TRBJ2-1, with D perhaps TRBD1 or TRBD2 (6 bases each). CDR1 and CDR2 (germline): SEHNR, FQNEAQ (reference sequence). Trimming pared 4 bases from V and 7 bases from J, leaving 20 bases between. The CDR3 runs to 16 residues. CDR3 sequence reads: CASSSGGLATPNEQFF. The CDR3 region has the DNA TGTGCCAGCAGCTCCGGGGGCCTCGCCACTCCTAATGAGCAGTTCTTC.

This clonotype came up a few times. The chain links TRBV7-2 to TRBJ1-1; D is perhaps TRBD1 (5 bases). Trimming took off 4 bases at V and 2 bases at J, with 11 bases between the two ends. Germline V CDR1 and CDR2: SGHTA, FQGNSA. The CDR3 consists of 14 residues. The CDR3 DNA is TGTGCCAGCAGCTCCTGGGACGAAAACACTGAAGCTTTCTTT. Translated, it gives CASSSWDENTEAFF.

This clonotype was found a few times. V and J are TRBV27 and TRBJ1-1; TRBD1 aligns across 7 bases. The V gene's germline CDR1 is MNHEY and CDR2 SMNVEV (reference sequence). V lost 5 bases and J lost 9; bases outside the gene matches: 6. This CDR3 has 12 residues. The CDR3 nucleotides read TGTGCCAGCAGTCTTCAGGGGGGAAAAGCTTTCTTT. Translated: CASSLQGGKAFF.

This clonotype was seen repeatedly, ten times or more. This chain joins TRBV7-8 and TRBJ2-1, with a tentative D call TRBD2 (7 bases). CDR1 is SGHVS, CDR2 FQNEAQ, per germline. This CDR3 is 16 amino acids long. V lost 5 bases, J lost 1 base, and 15 bases lay in between. The CDR3 protein is CASSHTGRGSYNEQFF. CDR3 coding DNA: TGTGCCAGCAGCCATACAGGGAGGGGGTCCTACAATGAGCAGTTCTTC.